The clone carrying this TCR beta chain was seen more than once but under ten times. What it binds is unknown. This sample stems from a study of T cells in Graves' hyperthyroidism and ophthalmopathy. General study points: Also found in blood were most expanded thyroid clonotypes above 0.001.

The investigators amplified TCR beta CDR3 regions from RNA transcripts. The TCR CDR3 first-round RT-PCR relied on the HTBI primer set. One entry per CDR3 protein results from TCRdb running MiXCR on the multiplex PCR reads. The data show approximately 560,000 distinct CDR3 sequences, with 15% to 18% seen just once and less than 9.5% held by the top ten. Patients counted as stable if ophthalmopathy did not develop within 18 months. Each patient was aged 18 to 65 and had newly diagnosed hyperthyroidism of under 2 months' duration. The V end lost 1 base, the J end lost 3 bases, and 13 bases lay between the germline ends. The CDR3 runs to 14 residues. Germline V CDR1 and CDR2: DFQATT, SNEGSKA (reference sequence).

The sequenced material came from blood. This chain joins TRBV20-1 and TRBJ2-7, with D possibly matching TRBD2 (5 bases). This TCR derives from a woman aged 30 to 39 with Graves' hyperthyroidism. The CDR3 spells CSARGEGIRYEQYF. The CDR3 DNA is TGCAGTGCTAGAGGTGAGGGTATCCGCTACGAGCAGTACTTC.